Below, one TCR beta chain is given with its context. Its antigen is as yet unknown. The source of the sample is a study of cytomegalovirus exposure and HLA in healthy donors. Broader study findings: Researchers had no immune exposure information except CMV serostatus available. For presence/absence analyses, sequencing depth was assumed to be roughly uniform across donors. Later, an analysis showed that TCR beta chains associated with HLA were more clonally expanded than others that were equally common. Association with HLA alleles at 0.05 false discovery rate was found for 16,951 TCR beta sequences in a later analysis.

Trimming removed 6 bases at V and 4 bases at J, with 16 bases between. The length of the CDR3 is 13 residues. CDR1 is SQVTM and CDR2 is ANQGSEA in the germline V gene. PCR primers comprised 60 Vbeta and 13 Jbeta primers. Generated by immunoSEQ multiplex PCR, the TCRdb table keeps only in-frame clones and is missing some. The sample has 130,000 to 150,000 clones; roughly 80% are singletons. The sequenced material came from PBMCs. The clonotype was recovered from a woman in her forties in good health and CMV-seronegative. The chain has TRBV29-1 and TRBJ2-7, with a weak D call TRBD1 (6 bases). As DNA, the CDR3 is TGCAGCGTGGGGCCGACAGGTTCTTACGAGCAGTACTTC. It specifies CSVGPTGSYEQYF.